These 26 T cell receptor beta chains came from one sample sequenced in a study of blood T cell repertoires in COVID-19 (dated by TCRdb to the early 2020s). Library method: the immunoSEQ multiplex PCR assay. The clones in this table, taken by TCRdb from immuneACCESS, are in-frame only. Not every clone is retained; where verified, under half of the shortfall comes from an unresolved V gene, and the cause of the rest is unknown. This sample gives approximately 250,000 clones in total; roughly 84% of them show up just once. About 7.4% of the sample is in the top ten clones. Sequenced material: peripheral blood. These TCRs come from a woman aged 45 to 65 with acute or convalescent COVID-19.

This CDR3 is CASSPRGKGGTDTQYF. DNA of the CDR3: TGTGCCAGCTCACCACGGGGAAAAGGGGGTACAGATACGCAGTATTTT. The chain carries TRBV18 and TRBJ2-3, with TRBD1 as a possible D gene (6 bases). Trimming took off 1 base at V and 3 bases at J, with 14 bases between the two ends. This CDR3 has 16 amino acids. Germline lookup yields CDR1 KGHSH and CDR2 LQKENI.

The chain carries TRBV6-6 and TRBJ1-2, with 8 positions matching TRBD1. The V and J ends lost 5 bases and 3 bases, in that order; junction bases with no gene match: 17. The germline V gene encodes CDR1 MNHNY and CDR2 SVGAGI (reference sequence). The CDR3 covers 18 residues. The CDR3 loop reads CASSPRKLTGGQDYGYTF. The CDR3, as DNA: TGTGCCAGCAGTCCTCGAAAGTTAACAGGGGGACAAGACTATGGCTACACCTTC.

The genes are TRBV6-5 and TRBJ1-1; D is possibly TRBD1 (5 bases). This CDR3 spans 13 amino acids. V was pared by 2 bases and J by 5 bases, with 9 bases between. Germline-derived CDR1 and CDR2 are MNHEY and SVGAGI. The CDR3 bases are TGTGCCAGCAGTTACCCGGGGGGAACTGAAGCTTTCTTT. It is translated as CASSYPGGTEAFF.

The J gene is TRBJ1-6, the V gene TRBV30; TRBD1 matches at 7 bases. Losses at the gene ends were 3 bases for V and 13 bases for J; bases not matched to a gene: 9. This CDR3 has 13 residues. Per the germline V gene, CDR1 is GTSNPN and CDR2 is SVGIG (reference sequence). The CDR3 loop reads CAWSADRDGPLHF. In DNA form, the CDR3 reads TGTGCCTGGAGCGCAGACAGGGACGGGCCCCTCCACTTT. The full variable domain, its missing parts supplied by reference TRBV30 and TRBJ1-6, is SQTIHQWPATLVQPVGSPLSLECTVEGTSNPNLYWYRQAAGRGLQLLFYSVGIGQISSEVPQNLSASRPQDRQFILSSKKLLLSDSGFYLCAWSADRDGPLHFGNGTRLTVT.

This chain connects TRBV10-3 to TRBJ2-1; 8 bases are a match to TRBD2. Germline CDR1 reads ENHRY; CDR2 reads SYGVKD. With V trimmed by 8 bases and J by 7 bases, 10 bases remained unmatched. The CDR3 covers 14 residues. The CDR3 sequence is CAISTGGQGNEQFF. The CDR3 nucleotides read TGTGCCATCTCGACGGGGGGGCAGGGTAATGAGCAGTTCTTC.

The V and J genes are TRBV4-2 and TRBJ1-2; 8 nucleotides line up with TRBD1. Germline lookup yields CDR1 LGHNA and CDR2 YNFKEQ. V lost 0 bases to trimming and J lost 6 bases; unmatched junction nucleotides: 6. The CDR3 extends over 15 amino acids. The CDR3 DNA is TGTGCCAGCAGCCAAGACCCAGGGGGCGTTGATGGCTACACCTTC. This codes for CASSQDPGGVDGYTF.

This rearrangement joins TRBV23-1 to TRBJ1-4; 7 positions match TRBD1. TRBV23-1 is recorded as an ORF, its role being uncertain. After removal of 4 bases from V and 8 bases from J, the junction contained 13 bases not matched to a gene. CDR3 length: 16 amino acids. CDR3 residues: CASSPGVGTVREKLFF. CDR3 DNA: TGCGCCAGCAGTCCGGGGGTTGGGACAGTCAGGGAAAAACTGTTTTTT.

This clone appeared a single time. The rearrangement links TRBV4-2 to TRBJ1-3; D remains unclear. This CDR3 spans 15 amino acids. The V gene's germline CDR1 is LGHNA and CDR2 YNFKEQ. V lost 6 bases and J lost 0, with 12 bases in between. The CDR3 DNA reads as TGTGCCAGCAGTTCTGGGGAGAGCTCTGGAAACACCATATATTTT. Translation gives CASSSGESSGNTIYF.

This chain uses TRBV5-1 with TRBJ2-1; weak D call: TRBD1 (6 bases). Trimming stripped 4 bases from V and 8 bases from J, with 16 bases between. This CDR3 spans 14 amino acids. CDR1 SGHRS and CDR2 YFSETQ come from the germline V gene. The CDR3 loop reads CASSTNTGIYEQFF. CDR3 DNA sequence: TGCGCCAGCAGCACCAACACAGGGATCTATGAGCAGTTCTTC.

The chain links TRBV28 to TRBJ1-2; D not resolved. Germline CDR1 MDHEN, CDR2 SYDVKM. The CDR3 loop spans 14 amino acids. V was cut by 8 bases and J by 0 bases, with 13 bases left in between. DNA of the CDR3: TGTGCCAGCCTAAACCGGGAAGCTAACTATGGCTACACCTTC. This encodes CASLNREANYGYTF.

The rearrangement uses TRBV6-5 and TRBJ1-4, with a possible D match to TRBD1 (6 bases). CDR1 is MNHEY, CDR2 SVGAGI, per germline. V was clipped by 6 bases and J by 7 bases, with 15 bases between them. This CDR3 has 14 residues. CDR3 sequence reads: CASSTGLNSEKLFF. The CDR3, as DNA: TGTGCCAGCAGCACAGGGCTGAATAGTGAAAAACTGTTTTTT.

CDR3 sequence: CASSFEQGYGYTF. CDR3 nucleotide sequence: TGCGCCAGCAGTTTCGAACAGGGGTATGGCTACACCTTC. The chain couples TRBV5-1 to TRBJ1-2, with 7 bases matching TRBD1. V trimming: 5 bases; J trimming: 5 bases; junction bases outside the gene matches: 6. Per germline, CDR1 SGHRS and CDR2 YFSETQ. The CDR3 contains 13 residues.

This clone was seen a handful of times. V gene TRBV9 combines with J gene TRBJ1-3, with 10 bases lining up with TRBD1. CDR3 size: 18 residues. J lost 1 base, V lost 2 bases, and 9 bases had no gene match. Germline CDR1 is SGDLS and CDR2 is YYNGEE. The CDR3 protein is CASSVRTGGAYSGNTIYF. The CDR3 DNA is TGTGCCAGCAGCGTTAGGACAGGGGGTGCTTATTCTGGAAACACCATATATTTT.

The CDR3 DNA follows: TGCGCCAGCAGCGCCGGACAGGGGCATAGGAACACTGAAGCTTTCTTT. Translating gives CASSAGQGHRNTEAFF. The rearrangement uses TRBV5-1 and TRBJ1-1; 9 bases map to TRBD1. CDR3 length equals 16 residues. The ends lost 4 bases at V and 1 base at J; junction bases unmatched: 8. Germline V lookup: CDR1 SGHRS, CDR2 YFSETQ.

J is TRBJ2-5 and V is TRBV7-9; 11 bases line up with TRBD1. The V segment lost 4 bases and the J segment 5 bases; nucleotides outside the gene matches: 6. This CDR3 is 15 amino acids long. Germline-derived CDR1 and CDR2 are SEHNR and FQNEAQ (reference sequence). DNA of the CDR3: TGTGCCAGCAGCTCCCGGACAGGGGGCAGGGAGACCCAGTACTTC. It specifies CASSSRTGGRETQYF.

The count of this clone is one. The CDR3 sequence: CASSLGLTDDLSYEQYF. The CDR3 bases are TGTGCCAGCAGCTTAGGGTTGACAGACGACCTCTCCTACGAGCAGTACTTC. The chain carries TRBV7-2 and TRBJ2-7; perhaps TRBD1 as D (5 bases). This CDR3 has 17 amino acids. V was cut by 1 base and J by 0 bases, with 16 bases left in between. Germline values: CDR1 SGHTA, CDR2 FQGNSA.

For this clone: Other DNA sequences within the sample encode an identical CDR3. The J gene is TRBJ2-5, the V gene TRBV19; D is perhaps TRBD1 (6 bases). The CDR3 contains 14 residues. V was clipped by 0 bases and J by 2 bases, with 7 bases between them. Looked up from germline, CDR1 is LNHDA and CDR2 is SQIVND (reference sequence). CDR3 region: CASSIDTGQETQYF. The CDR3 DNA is TGTGCCAGTAGTATAGATACAGGGCAAGAGACCCAGTACTTC.

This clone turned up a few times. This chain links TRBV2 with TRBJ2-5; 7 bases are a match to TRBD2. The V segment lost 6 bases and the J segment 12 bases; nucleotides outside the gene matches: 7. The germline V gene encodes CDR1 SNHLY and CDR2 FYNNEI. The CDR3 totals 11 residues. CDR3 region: CASSLTSAEYF. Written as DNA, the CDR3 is TGTGCCAGCAGCCTCACTAGCGCTGAGTACTTC.

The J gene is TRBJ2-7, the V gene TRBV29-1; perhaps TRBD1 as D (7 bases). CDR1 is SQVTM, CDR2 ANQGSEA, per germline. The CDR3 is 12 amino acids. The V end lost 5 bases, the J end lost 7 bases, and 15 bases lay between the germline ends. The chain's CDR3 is CSVLTGRYEQYF. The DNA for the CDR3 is TGCAGCGTTCTGACAGGGAGGTATGAGCAGTACTTC.

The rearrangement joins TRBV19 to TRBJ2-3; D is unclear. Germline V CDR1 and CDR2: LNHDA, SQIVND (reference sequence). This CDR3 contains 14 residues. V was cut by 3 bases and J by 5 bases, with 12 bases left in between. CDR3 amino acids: CASSIGLPGDTQYF. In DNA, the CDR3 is TGTGCCAGTAGTATTGGTCTACCAGGAGATACGCAGTATTTT.

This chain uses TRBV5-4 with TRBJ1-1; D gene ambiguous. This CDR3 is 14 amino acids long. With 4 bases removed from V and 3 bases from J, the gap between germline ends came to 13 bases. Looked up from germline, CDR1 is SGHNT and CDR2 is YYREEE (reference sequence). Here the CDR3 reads CASSVEAGYTEAFF. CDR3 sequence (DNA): TGTGCCAGCAGCGTCGAGGCGGGTTACACTGAAGCTTTCTTT.

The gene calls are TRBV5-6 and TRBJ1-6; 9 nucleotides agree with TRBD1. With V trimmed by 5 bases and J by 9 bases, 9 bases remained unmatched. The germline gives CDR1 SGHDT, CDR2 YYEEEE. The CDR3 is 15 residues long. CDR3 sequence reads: CASRPRTGATSPLHF. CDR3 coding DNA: TGTGCCAGCAGACCGAGGACAGGGGCAACTTCACCCCTCCACTTT.

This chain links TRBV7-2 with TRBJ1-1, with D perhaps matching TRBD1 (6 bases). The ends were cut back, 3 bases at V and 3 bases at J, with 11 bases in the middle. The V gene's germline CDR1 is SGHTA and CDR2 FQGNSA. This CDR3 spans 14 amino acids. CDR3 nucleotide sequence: TGTGCCAGCAGCTTCGCAGGGGTGGACACTGAAGCTTTCTTT. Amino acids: CASSFAGVDTEAFF.

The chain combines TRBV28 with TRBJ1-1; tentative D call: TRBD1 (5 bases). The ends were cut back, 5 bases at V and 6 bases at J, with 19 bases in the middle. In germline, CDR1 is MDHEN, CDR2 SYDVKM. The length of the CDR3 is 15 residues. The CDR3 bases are TGTGCCAGCAGTCCCACCTCAGGGAGGGAGTCTGAAGCTTTCTTT. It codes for CASSPTSGRESEAFF.

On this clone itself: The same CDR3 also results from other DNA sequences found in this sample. The CDR3 sequence: CATSRDQGYEQYF. The DNA for the CDR3 is TGTGCCACCAGCAGAGATCAGGGCTACGAGCAGTACTTC. V and J are TRBV15 and TRBJ2-7, with D possibly being TRBD1 (5 bases). CDR1 and CDR2 (germline): LNHNV, YYDKDF (reference sequence). V lost 0 bases and J lost 3, with 6 bases in between. The CDR3 contains 13 residues.

The CDR3 loop is CASSLLGGGEQFF. CDR3 sequence (DNA): TGTGCCAGCAGCTTACTGGGGGGGGGTGAGCAGTTCTTC. The gene calls are TRBV12-3 or TRBV12-4 and TRBJ2-1; 7 nucleotides align to TRBD2. With 6 bases clipped from V and 9 bases from J, the junction kept 8 bases outside the gene matches. This CDR3 is 13 amino acids long.